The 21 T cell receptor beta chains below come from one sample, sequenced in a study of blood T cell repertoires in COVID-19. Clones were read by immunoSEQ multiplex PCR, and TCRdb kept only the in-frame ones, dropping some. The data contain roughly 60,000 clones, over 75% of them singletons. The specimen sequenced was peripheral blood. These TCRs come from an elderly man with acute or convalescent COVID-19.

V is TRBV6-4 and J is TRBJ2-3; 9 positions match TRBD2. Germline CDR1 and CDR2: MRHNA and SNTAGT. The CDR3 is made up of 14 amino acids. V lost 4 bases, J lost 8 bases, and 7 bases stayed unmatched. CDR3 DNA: TGTGCCAGCAGTGGAGTAGCGGGGGCCGGTACGCAGTATTTT. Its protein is CASSGVAGAGTQYF.

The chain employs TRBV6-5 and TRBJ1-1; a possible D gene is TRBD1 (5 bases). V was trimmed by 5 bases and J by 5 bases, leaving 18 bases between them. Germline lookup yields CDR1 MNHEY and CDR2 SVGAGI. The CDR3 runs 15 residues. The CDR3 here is CASSRPSQGVTEAFF. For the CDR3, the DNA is TGTGCCAGCAGTCGACCTTCGCAAGGGGTGACTGAAGCTTTCTTT.

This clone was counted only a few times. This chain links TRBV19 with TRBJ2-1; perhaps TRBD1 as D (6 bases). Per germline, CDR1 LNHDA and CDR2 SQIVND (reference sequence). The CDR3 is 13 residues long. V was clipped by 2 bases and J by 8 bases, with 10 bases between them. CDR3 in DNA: TGTGCCAGTAGTATAAACGCAGGGGATGAGCAGTTCTTC. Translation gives CASSINAGDEQFF.

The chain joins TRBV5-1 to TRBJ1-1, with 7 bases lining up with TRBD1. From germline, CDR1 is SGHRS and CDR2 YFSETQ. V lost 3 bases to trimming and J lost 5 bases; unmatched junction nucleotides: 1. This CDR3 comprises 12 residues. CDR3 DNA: TGCGCCAGCAGCTCGACAGGGACTGAAGCTTTCTTT. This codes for CASSSTGTEAFF.

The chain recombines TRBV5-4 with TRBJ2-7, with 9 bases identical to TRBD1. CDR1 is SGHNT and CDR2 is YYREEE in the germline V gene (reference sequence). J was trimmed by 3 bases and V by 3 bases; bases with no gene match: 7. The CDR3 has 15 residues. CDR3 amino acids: CASSSGGTGSYEQYF. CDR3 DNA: TGTGCCAGCAGCTCGGGCGGGACAGGGAGCTACGAGCAGTACTTC.

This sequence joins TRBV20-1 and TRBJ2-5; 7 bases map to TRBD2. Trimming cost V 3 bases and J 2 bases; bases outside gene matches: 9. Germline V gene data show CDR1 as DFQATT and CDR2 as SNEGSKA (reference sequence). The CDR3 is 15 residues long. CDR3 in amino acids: CSASAPAGRQETQYF. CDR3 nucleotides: TGCAGTGCTAGTGCCCCAGCGGGGAGACAAGAGACCCAGTACTTC.

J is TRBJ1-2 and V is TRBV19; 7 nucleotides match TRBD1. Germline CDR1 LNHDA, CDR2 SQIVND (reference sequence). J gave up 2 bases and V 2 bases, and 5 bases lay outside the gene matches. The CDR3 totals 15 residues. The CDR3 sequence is CASSIPTGENYGYTF. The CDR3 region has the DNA TGTGCCAGTAGTATACCCACAGGGGAAAACTATGGCTACACCTTC.

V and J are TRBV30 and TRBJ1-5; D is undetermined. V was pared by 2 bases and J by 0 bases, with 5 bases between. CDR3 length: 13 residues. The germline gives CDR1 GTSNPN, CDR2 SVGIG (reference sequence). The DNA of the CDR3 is TGTGCCTGGAGTAACTATAGCAATCAGCCCCAGCATTTT. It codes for CAWSNYSNQPQHF.

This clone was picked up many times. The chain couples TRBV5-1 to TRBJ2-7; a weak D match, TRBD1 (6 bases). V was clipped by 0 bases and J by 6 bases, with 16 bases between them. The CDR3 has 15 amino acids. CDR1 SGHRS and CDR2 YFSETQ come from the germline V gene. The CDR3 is CASSLGEGDSGEQYF. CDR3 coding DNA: TGCGCCAGCAGCTTGGGCGAGGGGGATAGTGGCGAGCAGTACTTC.

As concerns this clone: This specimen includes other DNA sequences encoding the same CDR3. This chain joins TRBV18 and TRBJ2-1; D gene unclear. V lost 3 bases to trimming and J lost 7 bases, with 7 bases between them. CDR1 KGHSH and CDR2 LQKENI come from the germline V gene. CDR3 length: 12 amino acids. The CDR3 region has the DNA TGTGCCAGCTCACCCCCCTTAAATGAGCAGTTCTTC. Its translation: CASSPPLNEQFF.

The CDR3 is CASSVEGQLYNEQFF. In DNA, the CDR3 is TGTGCCAGCAGCGTAGAGGGACAACTCTACAATGAGCAGTTCTTC. The chain uses TRBV9 and TRBJ2-1; maybe TRBD1 (6 bases). The CDR3 length is 15 residues. Trimming cost V 0 bases and J 3 bases, with 10 bases left between them. CDR1 and CDR2 from the germline V gene are SGDLS and YYNGEE.

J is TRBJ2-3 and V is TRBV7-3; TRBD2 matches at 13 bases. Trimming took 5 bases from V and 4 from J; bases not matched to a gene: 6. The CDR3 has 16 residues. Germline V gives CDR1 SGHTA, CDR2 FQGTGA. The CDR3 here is CASSKTSGGRADTQYF. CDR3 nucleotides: TGTGCCAGCAGCAAGACTAGCGGGGGGCGGGCAGATACGCAGTATTTT.

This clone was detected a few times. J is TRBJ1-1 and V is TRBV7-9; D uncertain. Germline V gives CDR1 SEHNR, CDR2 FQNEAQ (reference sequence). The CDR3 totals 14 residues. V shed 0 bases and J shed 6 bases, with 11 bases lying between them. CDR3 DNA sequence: TGTGCCAGCAGCTTAGCGATTACAGTACCTGAAGCTTTCTTT. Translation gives CASSLAITVPEAFF.

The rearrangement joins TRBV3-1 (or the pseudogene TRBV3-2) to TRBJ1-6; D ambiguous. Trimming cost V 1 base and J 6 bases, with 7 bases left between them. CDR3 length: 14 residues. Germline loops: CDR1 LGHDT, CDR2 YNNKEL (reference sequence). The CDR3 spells CASSQVTSNSPLHF. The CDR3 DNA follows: TGTGCCAGCAGCCAAGTGACATCTAATTCACCCCTCCACTTT.

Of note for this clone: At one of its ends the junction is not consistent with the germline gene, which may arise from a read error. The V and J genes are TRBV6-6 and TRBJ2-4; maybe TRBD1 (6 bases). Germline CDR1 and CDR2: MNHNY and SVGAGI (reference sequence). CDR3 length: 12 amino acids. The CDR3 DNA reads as TGTGCCAGCAGCCTGGGGCCAGGGGAAATGGACTTC. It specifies CASSLGPGEMDF.

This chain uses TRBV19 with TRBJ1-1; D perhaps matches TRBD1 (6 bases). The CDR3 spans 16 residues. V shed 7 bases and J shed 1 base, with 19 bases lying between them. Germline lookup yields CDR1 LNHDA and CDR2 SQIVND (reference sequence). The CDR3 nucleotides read TGTGCCAGTATCCAAGGGGGAGGGGCTAGGAACACTGAAGCTTTCTTT. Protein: CASIQGGGARNTEAFF. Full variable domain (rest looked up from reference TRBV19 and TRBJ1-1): DGGITQSPKYLFRKEGQNVTLSCEQNLNHDAMYWYRQDPGQGLRLIYYSQIVNDFQKGDIAEGYSVSREKKESFPLTVTSAQKNPTAFYLCASIQGGGARNTEAFFGQGTRLTVV.

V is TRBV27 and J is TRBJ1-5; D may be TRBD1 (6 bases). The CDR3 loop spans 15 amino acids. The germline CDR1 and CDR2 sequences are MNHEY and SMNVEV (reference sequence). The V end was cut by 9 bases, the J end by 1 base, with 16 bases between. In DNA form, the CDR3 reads TGTGCCAGAGCAGTAGGGGGTTGGAGCAATCAGCCCCAGCATTTT. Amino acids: CARAVGGWSNQPQHF.

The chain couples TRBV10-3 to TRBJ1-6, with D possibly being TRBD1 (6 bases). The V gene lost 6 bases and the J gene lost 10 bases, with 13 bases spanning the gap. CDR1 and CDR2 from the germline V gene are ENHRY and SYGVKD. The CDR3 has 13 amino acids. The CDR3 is CAIRGQHRSPLHF. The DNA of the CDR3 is TGTGCCATCAGGGGACAACACCGGTCACCCCTCCACTTT.

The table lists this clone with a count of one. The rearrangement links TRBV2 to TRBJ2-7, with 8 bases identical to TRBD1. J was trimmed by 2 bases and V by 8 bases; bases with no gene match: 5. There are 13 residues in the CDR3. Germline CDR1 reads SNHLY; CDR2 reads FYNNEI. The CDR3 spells CASRGTGPYEQYF. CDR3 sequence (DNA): TGTGCCAGCCGCGGGACAGGTCCCTACGAGCAGTACTTC.

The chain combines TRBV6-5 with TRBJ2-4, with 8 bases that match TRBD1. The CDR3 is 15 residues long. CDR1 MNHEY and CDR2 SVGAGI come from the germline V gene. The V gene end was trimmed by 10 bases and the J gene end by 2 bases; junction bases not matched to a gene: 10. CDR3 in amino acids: CATFRDRSPKNIQYF. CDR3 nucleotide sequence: TGTGCCACCTTCCGGGACAGGAGTCCCAAAAACATTCAGTACTTC.

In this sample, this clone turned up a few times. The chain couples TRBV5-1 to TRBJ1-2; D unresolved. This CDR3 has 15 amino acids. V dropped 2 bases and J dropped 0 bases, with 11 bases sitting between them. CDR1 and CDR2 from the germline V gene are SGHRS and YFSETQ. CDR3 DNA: TGCGCCAGCAGCTTTTCTGCACAGCCTAACTATGGCTACACCTTC. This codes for CASSFSAQPNYGYTF.